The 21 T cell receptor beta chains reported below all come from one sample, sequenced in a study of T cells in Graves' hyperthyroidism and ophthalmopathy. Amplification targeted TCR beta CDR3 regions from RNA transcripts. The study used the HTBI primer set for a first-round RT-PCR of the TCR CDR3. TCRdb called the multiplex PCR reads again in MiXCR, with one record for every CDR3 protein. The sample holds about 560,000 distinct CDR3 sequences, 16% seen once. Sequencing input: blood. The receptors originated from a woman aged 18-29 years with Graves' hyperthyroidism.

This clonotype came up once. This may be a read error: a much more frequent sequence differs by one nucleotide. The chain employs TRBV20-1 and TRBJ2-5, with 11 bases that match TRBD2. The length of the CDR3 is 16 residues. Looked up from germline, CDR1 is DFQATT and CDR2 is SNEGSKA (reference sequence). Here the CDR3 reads CSAGGPTSGKQETRYF. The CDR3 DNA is TGCAGTGCCGGGGGGCCGACTAGCGGGAAACAAGAGACCCGGTACTTC.

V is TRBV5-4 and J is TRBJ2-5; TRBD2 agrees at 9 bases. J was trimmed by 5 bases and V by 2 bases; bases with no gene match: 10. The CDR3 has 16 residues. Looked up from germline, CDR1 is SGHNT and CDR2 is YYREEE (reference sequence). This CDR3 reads CASSFRRGGQGETQYF. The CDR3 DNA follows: TGTGCCAGCAGCTTTAGGCGGGGGGGCCAGGGGGAGACCCAGTACTTC.

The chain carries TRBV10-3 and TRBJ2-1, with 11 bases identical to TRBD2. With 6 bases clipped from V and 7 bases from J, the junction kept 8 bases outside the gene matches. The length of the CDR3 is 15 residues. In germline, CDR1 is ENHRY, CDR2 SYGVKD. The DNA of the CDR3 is TGTGCCATCAGAATTTTAGCGGGGGGGCAGAATGAGCAGTTCTTC. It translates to CAIRILAGGQNEQFF.

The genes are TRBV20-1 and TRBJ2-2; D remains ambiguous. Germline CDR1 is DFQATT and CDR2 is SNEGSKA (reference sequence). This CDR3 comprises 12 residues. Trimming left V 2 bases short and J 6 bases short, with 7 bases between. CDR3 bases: TGCAGTGCTAGAAAGATTGCCGGGGAGCTGTTTTTT. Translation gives CSARKIAGELFF.

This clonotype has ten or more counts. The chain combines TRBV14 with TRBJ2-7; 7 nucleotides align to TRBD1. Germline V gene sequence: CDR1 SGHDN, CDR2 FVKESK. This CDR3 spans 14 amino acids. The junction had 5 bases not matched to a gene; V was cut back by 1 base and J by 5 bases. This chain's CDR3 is CASSQVWQGDEQYF. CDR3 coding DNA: TGTGCCAGCAGCCAAGTGTGGCAGGGGGACGAGCAGTACTTC.

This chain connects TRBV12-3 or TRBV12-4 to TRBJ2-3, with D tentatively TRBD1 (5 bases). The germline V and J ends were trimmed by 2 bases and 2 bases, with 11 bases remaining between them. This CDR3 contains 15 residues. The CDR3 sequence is CASSLWPGYTDTQYF. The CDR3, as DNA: TGTGCCAGCAGTTTATGGCCAGGGTACACAGATACGCAGTATTTT.

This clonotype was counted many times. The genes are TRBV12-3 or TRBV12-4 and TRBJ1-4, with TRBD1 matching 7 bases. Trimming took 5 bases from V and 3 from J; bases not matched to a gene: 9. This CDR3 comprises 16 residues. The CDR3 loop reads CASSPWTTGANEKLFF. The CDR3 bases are TGTGCCAGCAGTCCATGGACAACAGGGGCTAATGAAAAACTGTTTTTT.

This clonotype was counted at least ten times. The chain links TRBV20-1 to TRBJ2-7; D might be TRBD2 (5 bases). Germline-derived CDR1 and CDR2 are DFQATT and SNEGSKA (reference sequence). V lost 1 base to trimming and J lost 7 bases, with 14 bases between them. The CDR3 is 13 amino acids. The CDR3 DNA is TGCAGTGCTAGAGCTCATGCGGGTCTGGAGCAGTACTTC. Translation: CSARAHAGLEQYF.

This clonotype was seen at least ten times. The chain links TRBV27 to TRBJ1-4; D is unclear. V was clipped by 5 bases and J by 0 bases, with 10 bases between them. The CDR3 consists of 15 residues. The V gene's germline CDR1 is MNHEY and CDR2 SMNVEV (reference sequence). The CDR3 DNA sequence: TGTGCCAGCAGTCTGACGTCTGCAACTAATGAAAAACTGTTTTTT. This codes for CASSLTSATNEKLFF.

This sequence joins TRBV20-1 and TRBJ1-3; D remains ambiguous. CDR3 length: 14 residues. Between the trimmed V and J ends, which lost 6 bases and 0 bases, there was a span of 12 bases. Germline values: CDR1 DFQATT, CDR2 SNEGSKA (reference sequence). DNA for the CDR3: TGCAGTGCGTGGACGGAAAGCTCTGGAAACACCATATATTTT. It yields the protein CSAWTESSGNTIYF.

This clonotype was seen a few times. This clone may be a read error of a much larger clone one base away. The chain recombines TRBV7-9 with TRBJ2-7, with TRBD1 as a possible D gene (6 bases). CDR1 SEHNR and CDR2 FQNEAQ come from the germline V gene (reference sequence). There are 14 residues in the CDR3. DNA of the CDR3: TGTGCCGGCAGCTTGACAGGAGAATCCTACGAGCAGTACTTC. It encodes CAGSLTGESYEQYF.

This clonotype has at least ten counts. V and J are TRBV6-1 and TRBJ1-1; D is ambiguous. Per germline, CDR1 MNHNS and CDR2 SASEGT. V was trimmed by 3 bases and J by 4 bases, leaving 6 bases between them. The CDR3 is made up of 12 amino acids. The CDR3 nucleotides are TGTGCCAGCAGTGAGAGGGTCACTGAAGCTTTCTTT. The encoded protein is CASSERVTEAFF.

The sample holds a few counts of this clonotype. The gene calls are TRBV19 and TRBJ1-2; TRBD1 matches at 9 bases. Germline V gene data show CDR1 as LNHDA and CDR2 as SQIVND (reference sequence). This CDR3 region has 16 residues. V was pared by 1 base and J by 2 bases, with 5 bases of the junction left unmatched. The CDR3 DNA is TGTGCCAGTAGTATAGCCCACAGGGGGCAAAACTATGGCTACACCTTC. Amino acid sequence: CASSIAHRGQNYGYTF.

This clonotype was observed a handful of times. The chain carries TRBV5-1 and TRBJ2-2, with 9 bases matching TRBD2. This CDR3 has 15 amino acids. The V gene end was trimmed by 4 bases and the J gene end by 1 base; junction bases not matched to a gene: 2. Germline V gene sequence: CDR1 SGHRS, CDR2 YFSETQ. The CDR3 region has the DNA TGCGCCAGCAGCGTTAGCGGGAGGAACACCGGGGAGCTGTTTTTT. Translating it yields CASSVSGRNTGELFF.

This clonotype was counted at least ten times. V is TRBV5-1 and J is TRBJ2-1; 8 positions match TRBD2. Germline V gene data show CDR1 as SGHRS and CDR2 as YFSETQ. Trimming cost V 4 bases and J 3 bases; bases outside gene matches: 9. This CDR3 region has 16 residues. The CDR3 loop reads CASSLGGAFDYNEQFF. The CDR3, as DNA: TGCGCCAGCAGCCTCGGGGGGGCCTTCGACTACAATGAGCAGTTCTTC.

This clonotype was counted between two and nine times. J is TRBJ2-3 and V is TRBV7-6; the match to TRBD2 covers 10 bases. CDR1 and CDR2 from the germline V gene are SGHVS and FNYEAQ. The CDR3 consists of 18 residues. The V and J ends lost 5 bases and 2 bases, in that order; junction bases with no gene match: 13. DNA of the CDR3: TGTGCCAGCAGCCTAGGGGTCCCTAGCGGGGGCTTCACAGATACGCAGTATTTT. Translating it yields CASSLGVPSGGFTDTQYF.

As DNA, the CDR3 is TGTGCCAGCGGAGGGACAGCTTATAATTCACCCCTCCACTTT. Translated, it gives CASGGTAYNSPLHF. The rearrangement joins TRBV9 to TRBJ1-6, with 7 positions matching TRBD1. This CDR3 is built from 14 residues. The germline gives CDR1 SGDLS, CDR2 YYNGEE. The ends lost 7 bases at V and 4 bases at J; junction bases unmatched: 5.

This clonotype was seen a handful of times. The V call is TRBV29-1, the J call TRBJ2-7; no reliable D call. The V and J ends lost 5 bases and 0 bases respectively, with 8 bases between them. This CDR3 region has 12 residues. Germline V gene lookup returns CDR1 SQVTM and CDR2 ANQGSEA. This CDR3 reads CSVLVSSYEQYF. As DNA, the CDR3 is TGCAGCGTTTTGGTTAGCTCCTACGAGCAGTACTTC.

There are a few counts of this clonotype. CDR3 nucleotide sequence: TGTGCCAGCAGCATGGACGGACAAACGATTGACACCGGGGAGCTGTTTTTT. This translates into CASSMDGQTIDTGELFF. V and J are TRBV6-1 and TRBJ2-2; D is perhaps TRBD1 (5 bases). The CDR3 extends over 17 amino acids. V lost 6 bases, J lost 3 bases, and 20 bases lay in between. In germline, CDR1 is MNHNS, CDR2 SASEGT.

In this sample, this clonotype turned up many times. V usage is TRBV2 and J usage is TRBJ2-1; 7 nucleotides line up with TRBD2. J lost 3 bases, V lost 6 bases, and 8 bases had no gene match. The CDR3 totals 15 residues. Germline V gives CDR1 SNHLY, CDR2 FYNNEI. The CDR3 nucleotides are TGTGCCAGCAGCGCACTAGCGCCGATCTACAATGAGCAGTTCTTC. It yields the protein CASSALAPIYNEQFF. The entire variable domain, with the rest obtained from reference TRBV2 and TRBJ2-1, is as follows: EPEVTQTPSHQVTQMGQEVILRCVPISNHLYFYWYRQILGQKVEFLVSFYNNEISEKSEIFDDQFSVERPDGSNFTLKIRSTKLEDSAMYFCASSALAPIYNEQFFGPGTRLTVL.

The CDR3 DNA follows: TGTGCCAGTAGTAATACGGGACAGGGCCGCTCTGGAAACACCATATATTTT. As protein: CASSNTGQGRSGNTIYF. The V gene is TRBV19, the J gene TRBJ1-3, with 9 bases lining up with TRBD1. CDR1 and CDR2 from the germline V gene are LNHDA and SQIVND (reference sequence). Trimming took 4 bases from V and 0 from J; bases not matched to a gene: 7. The CDR3 covers 17 residues.